Listed below are T cell receptor beta chains from one sample, sequenced in a study of control samples from healthy donors and cancer patients. Profiled with immunoSEQ multiplex PCR; TCRdb holds only in-frame clones, not every one. The sample includes some 150,000 clones, 93% of them seen just once. Material for sequencing was blood. All receptors come from a woman aged 60-75 years in good health. Both conserved end residues are part of each CDR3. Fields, in order: V gene, J gene, D gene, clone size, CDR3 length, CDR3 DNA, CDR3 protein. A D gene is named only where the DNA matches it firmly. Clone size is not always given. Where it is, it says once, few, many or a class for expanded clones.

v_gene: TRBV2; j_gene: TRBJ1-2; d_gene: TRBD1; abundance: NA; len: 14; CDR3nt: TGTGCCAGCAGTAAGGACAGGGGAGGGAATGGCTACACCTTC; CDR3aa: CASSKDRGGNGYTF
v_gene: TRBV27; j_gene: TRBJ1-1; d_gene: NA; abundance: NA; len: 12; CDR3nt: TGTGCCAGCAGTTTCCGGGGCCGTGAAGCTTTCTTT; CDR3aa: CASSFRGREAFF
v_gene: TRBV18; j_gene: TRBJ2-1; d_gene: TRBD2; abundance: NA; len: 15; CDR3nt: TGTGCCAGCTCACCACCGGGACTAGCGGGGGTAGAGCAGTTCTTC; CDR3aa: CASSPPGLAGVEQFF
v_gene: TRBV6-4; j_gene: TRBJ1-5; d_gene: NA; abundance: once; len: 15; CDR3nt: TGTGCCAGCAGTGACTCGCGGGATAGCAATCAGCCCCAGCATTTT; CDR3aa: CASSDSRDSNQPQHF
v_gene: TRBV9; j_gene: TRBJ2-3; d_gene: NA; abundance: NA; len: 16; CDR3nt: TGTGCCAGCAGCGTAGATCGAGCAAGTCGTGCAGATACGCAGTATTTT; CDR3aa: CASSVDRASRADTQYF
v_gene: TRBV20-1; j_gene: TRBJ1-6; d_gene: NA; abundance: NA; len: 15; CDR3nt: TGCAGTGCTAGTCCCAGGGAGCGAATTAATTCACCCCTCCACTTT; CDR3aa: CSASPRERINSPLHF
v_gene: TRBV10-3; j_gene: TRBJ1-3; d_gene: NA; abundance: NA; len: 13; CDR3nt: TGTGCCATCTCGCAAGACTCTGGAAACACCATATATTTT; CDR3aa: CAISQDSGNTIYF
v_gene: TRBV4-1; j_gene: TRBJ2-1; d_gene: TRBD2; abundance: once; len: 17; CDR3nt: TGCGCCAGCAGCACCGCTGCTAGCGGGGGCTCCTACAATGAGCAGTTCTTC; CDR3aa: CASSTAASGGSYNEQFF
v_gene: TRBV7-2; j_gene: TRBJ1-5; d_gene: NA; abundance: NA; len: 12; CDR3nt: TGTGCCAGCAGCTTAGGGCCTCAGCCCCAGCATTTT; CDR3aa: CASSLGPQPQHF
v_gene: TRBV9; j_gene: TRBJ2-1; d_gene: NA; abundance: NA; len: 15; CDR3nt: TGTGCCAGCAGCCCCCGGTCAGGGACCTACAATGAGCAGTTCTTC; CDR3aa: CASSPRSGTYNEQFF
v_gene: TRBV19; j_gene: TRBJ1-2; d_gene: NA; abundance: NA; len: 13; CDR3nt: TGTGCCAGTAGTATGGTACAAGCGGTTGGCTACACCTTC; CDR3aa: CASSMVQAVGYTF
v_gene: TRBV18; j_gene: TRBJ1-1; d_gene: NA; abundance: NA; len: 15; CDR3nt: TGTGCCAGCTCACCTGACGGGAAACCAAACACTGAAGCTTTCTTT; CDR3aa: CASSPDGKPNTEAFF
v_gene: TRBV5-4; j_gene: TRBJ2-4; d_gene: TRBD1; abundance: NA; len: 16; CDR3nt: TGTGCCAGCAGACCCCTGGGGACAGTTGGTTCGGACATTCAGTACTTC; CDR3aa: CASRPLGTVGSDIQYF
v_gene: TRBV19; j_gene: TRBJ1-4; d_gene: NA; abundance: NA; len: 13; CDR3nt: TGTGCCAGTAGTATCTCCACGGGTGAAAAACTGTTTTTT; CDR3aa: CASSISTGEKLFF
v_gene: TRBV6-5; j_gene: TRBJ1-2; d_gene: NA; abundance: NA; len: 15; CDR3nt: TGTGCCAGCAGTAAACGAAACCAAGGGGGTGTGGGCTACACCTTC; CDR3aa: CASSKRNQGGVGYTF
v_gene: TRBV30; j_gene: TRBJ2-7; d_gene: TRBD1; abundance: NA; len: 14; CDR3nt: TGTGCCTGGAGGAACAGGGGGCGCGCGGACGAGCAGTACTTC; CDR3aa: CAWRNRGRADEQYF
v_gene: TRBV4-3; j_gene: TRBJ2-7; d_gene: NA; abundance: NA; len: 18; CDR3nt: TGCGCCAGCAGCCAAGACCGCGGAGGGGACCTAACATCCTACGAGCAGTACTTC; CDR3aa: CASSQDRGGDLTSYEQYF
v_gene: TRBV21-1; j_gene: TRBJ2-5; d_gene: NA; abundance: NA; len: 17; CDR3nt: TGTGCCAGCAGCAAACCGGGACTAGCGGGGGGGCCAGAGACCCAGTACTTC; CDR3aa: CASSKPGLAGGPETQYF
v_gene: TRBV5-4; j_gene: TRBJ1-5; d_gene: TRBD1; abundance: NA; len: 15; CDR3nt: TGTGCCAGCAGCCGGACAGGGGATAGCAATCAGCCCCAGCATTTT; CDR3aa: CASSRTGDSNQPQHF
v_gene: TRBV18; j_gene: TRBJ2-7; d_gene: TRBD1; abundance: NA; len: 16; CDR3nt: TGTGCCAGCTCAGTCACCGGGACAGGACTCAACTACGAGCAGTACTTC; CDR3aa: CASSVTGTGLNYEQYF
v_gene: TRBV18; j_gene: TRBJ2-7; d_gene: NA; abundance: NA; len: 16; CDR3nt: TGTGCCAGCTCACCCGGTCCGGGCAGAAGACCCTACGAGCAGTACTTC; CDR3aa: CASSPGPGRRPYEQYF
v_gene: TRBV24-1; j_gene: TRBJ2-3; d_gene: NA; abundance: NA; len: 16; CDR3nt: TGTGCCACCAGTGACCCGTCTCTCGGGGGCACAGATACGCAGTATTTT; CDR3aa: CATSDPSLGGTDTQYF